This is a list of T cell receptor beta chains from one sample in a study of siplizumab effects on memory and regulatory T cells. Clones were sequenced by immunoSEQ multiplex PCR, and TCRdb holds only the in-frame ones, with some missing. There are roughly 93,000 clones in the sample; just under 95% occur only once, and around 1.4% lies in the top ten. The specimen was non-Treg CD4+ T cells sorted from blood. These receptors were taken from a human donor in good health. The CDR3 runs from the conserved cysteine through the conserved F or W. A D gene is named only where the DNA matches it firmly. Not every row has a clone size; where given, it reads once, few, many or a size class.

size,D,V,J,length,DNA,CDR3
NA,TRBD2,TRBV4-1,TRBJ2-7,19,TGCGCCAGCAGCCCCGGTCCCGGGACTAGCGGGACATCGGGCTACGAGCAGTACTTC,CASSPGPGTSGTSGYEQYF
NA,TRBD1,TRBV7-3,TRBJ1-1,14,TGTGCCAGCAGCCGGGGACAGGCGAACACTGAAGCTTTCTTT,CASSRGQANTEAFF
NA,TRBD1,TRBV19,TRBJ2-7,13,TGTGCCAGTTCCGGGACAGGACCCTACGAGCAGTACTTC,CASSGTGPYEQYF
NA,TRBD1,TRBV10-1,TRBJ2-1,16,TGCGCCAGCAGTGATATCAGGGGGATGGCAAGCAATGAGCAGTTCTTC,CASSDIRGMASNEQFF
NA,NA,TRBV27,TRBJ2-7,16,TGTGCCAGCAGTTTATCTTCCAGGGCAGGGTCCTACGAGCAGTACTTC,CASSLSSRAGSYEQYF
NA,TRBD1,TRBV11-2,TRBJ2-1,14,TGTGCCAGCAGCTCCCTCCGACAGGGGAATGAGCAGTTCTTC,CASSSLRQGNEQFF
NA,NA,TRBV7-3,TRBJ2-1,16,TGTGCCAGCAGCTTAGGTGGGACCAGCTCCTACAATGAGCAGTTCTTC,CASSLGGTSSYNEQFF
NA,NA,TRBV7-3,TRBJ2-2,17,TGTGCCAGCAGCTTAACGGCCCCGGGACAACCCACCGGGGAGCTGTTTTTT,CASSLTAPGQPTGELFF
NA,TRBD1,TRBV25-1,TRBJ2-5,13,TGTGCCAGCAGCAACAGGGGTCAAGAGACCCAGTACTTC,CASSNRGQETQYF
NA,NA,TRBV11-3,TRBJ2-1,16,TGTGCCAGCAGCTTAACCTTAACCAGCTCCTACAATGAGCAGTTCTTC,CASSLTLTSSYNEQFF
NA,TRBD1,TRBV7-2,TRBJ1-2,13,TGTGCCAGCACCGACAGGGGGGACTATGGCTACACCTTC,CASTDRGDYGYTF
NA,NA,TRBV6-6,TRBJ2-7,14,TGTGCCAGCAGCCTTAAGGGGCCTCCCTACGAGCAGTACTTC,CASSLKGPPYEQYF
NA,NA,TRBV10-1,TRBJ2-2,12,TGCGCCAGCGGAGAGTTAACCGGGGAGCTGTTTTTT,CASGELTGELFF
NA,NA,TRBV9,TRBJ1-5,14,TGTGCCAGCAGCAAGACAGGTAGCAATCAGCCCCAGCATTTT,CASSKTGSNQPQHF
once,NA,TRBV9,TRBJ1-6,14,TGTGCCAGCAGCGTAGTAGGCACTAATTCACCCCTCCACTTT,CASSVVGTNSPLHF
once,NA,TRBV5-6,TRBJ2-7,12,TGTGCCAGCAGCGAGAGCTCCTACGAGCAGTACTTC,CASSESSYEQYF
NA,NA,TRBV11-3,TRBJ2-3,13,TGTGCCAGCAGCCGGGAGATCACAGATACGCAGTATTTT,CASSREITDTQYF
NA,NA,TRBV18,TRBJ2-7,11,TGTGCCAGCTCAGGAAATTACGAGCAGTACTTC,CASSGNYEQYF
NA,TRBD1,TRBV2,TRBJ2-7,15,TGTGCCAGCACTCCCCGGGGACAGGGCTACTACGAGCAGTACTTC,CASTPRGQGYYEQYF
NA,TRBD1,TRBV29-1,TRBJ1-1,15,TGCAGCGTTTCCACCGACTCGCTTCGGACAGGGGAAGCTTTCTTT,CSVSTDSLRTGEAFF
once,TRBD1,TRBV6-5,TRBJ1-1,14,TGTGCCAGCAGGACAGGGGGCGAATACACTGAAGCTTTCTTT,CASRTGGEYTEAFF
NA,NA,TRBV9,TRBJ2-3,12,TGTGCCAGCAGCGTAGTTTCAGATACGCAGTATTTT,CASSVVSDTQYF
NA,NA,TRBV7-2,TRBJ1-3,17,TGTGCCAGCAGCTTGGGAACAGTTCCGAGGGTTGGAAACACCATATATTTT,CASSLGTVPRVGNTIYF
NA,TRBD2,TRBV19,TRBJ2-2,14,TGTGCCACTAAAGAGCGGGAGATCACCGGGGAGCTGTTTTTT,CATKEREITGELFF
NA,TRBD1,TRBV11-2,TRBJ2-3,16,TGTGCCAGCAGCTTAGATGTGGGGACAGGGACAGATACGCAGTATTTT,CASSLDVGTGTDTQYF
NA,NA,TRBV29-1,TRBJ2-6,14,TGCAGCGTTGCATCCAGCGCTGGGGCCAACGTCCTGACTTTC,CSVASSAGANVLTF
NA,NA,TRBV9,TRBJ2-4,15,TGTGCCAGCAGCGTATTGGGGGGAGCACAAAACATTCAGTACTTC,CASSVLGGAQNIQYF
NA,TRBD1,TRBV5-1,TRBJ1-1,13,TGCGCCAGCAGGAGAACAGGGGACACTGAAGCTTTCTTT,CASRRTGDTEAFF
NA,NA,TRBV28,TRBJ1-6,12,TGTGCCAGCAGTCTCCTGCTCTCACCCCTCCACTTT,CASSLLLSPLHF
NA,NA,TRBV6-6,TRBJ2-3,11,TGTGCCAGCAGGGAAGCAGATACGCAGTATTTT,CASREADTQYF
NA,TRBD2,TRBV10-2,TRBJ2-3,16,TGCGCCAGCAGTGAGTCGGGACTAGCGGGCGTTGTTACGCAGTATTTT,CASSESGLAGVVTQYF
NA,NA,TRBV7-3,TRBJ2-5,14,TGTGCCAGCAGCTCCACAGGGTTGCAAGAGACCCAGTACTTC,CASSSTGLQETQYF
once,NA,TRBV19,TRBJ1-5,15,TGTGCCAGTAGTACGAGCTCCGGGCGACGTCAGCCCCAGCATTTT,CASSTSSGRRQPQHF
NA,NA,TRBV11-1,TRBJ2-4,17,TGTGCCAGCAGCCAACTGGTTGGTGCCAATGCTCTAAACATTCAGTACTTC,CASSQLVGANALNIQYF
NA,TRBD2,TRBV5-6,TRBJ2-5,16,TGTGCCAGCAGCTTCGATCCAGATAGCGGGAGGCCGACCCAGTACTTC,CASSFDPDSGRPTQYF
NA,NA,TRBV11-2,TRBJ2-1,15,TGTGCCAGCAGCTTAGGCAGGGGCGCGAACAATGAGCAGTTCTTC,CASSLGRGANNEQFF
NA,TRBD1,TRBV18,TRBJ2-3,13,TGTGCCAGCTCACGACAGGGCCCAGATACGCAGTATTTT,CASSRQGPDTQYF
NA,NA,TRBV7-2,TRBJ2-2,13,TGTGCCAGCAGCTTATTTCACACCGGGGAGCTGTTTTTT,CASSLFHTGELFF
NA,NA,TRBV27,TRBJ1-2,14,TGTGCCAGCAGTCCAACTCAGGGGAGAGGTGGCTACACCTTC,CASSPTQGRGGYTF
NA,NA,TRBV5-4,TRBJ1-3,14,TGTGCCAGCAGTGGACGCGACTCTGGAAACACCATATATTTT,CASSGRDSGNTIYF
NA,NA,TRBV25-1,TRBJ1-4,17,TGTGCCAGCAGTGAATTGAAGGGCAGGGGCTTCACCGAAAAACTGTTTTTT,CASSELKGRGFTEKLFF